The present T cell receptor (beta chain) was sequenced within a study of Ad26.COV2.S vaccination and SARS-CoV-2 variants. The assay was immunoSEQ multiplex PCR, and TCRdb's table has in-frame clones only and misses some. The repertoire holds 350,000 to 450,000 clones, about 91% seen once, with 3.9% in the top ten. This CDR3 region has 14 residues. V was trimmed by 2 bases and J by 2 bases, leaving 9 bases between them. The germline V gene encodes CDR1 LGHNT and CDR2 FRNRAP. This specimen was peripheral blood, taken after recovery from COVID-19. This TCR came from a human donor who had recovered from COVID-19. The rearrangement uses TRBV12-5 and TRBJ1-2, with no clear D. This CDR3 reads CASGLSLQNYGYTF. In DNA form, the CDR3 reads TGTGCTAGTGGTTTGTCCTTGCAAAACTATGGCTACACCTTC.